This TCR beta chain comes out of a study of blood T cell repertoires in COVID-19. The data were produced by immunoSEQ multiplex PCR, yet TCRdb's version contains in-frame clones alone and is incomplete. The sample has under 300,000 clones; approximately 91% are singletons. V gave up 5 bases and J gave up 1 base, with 12 bases separating them. The CDR3 totals 14 residues. CDR1 is MGHRA, CDR2 YSYEKL, per germline. A single count supports this clone. Sequenced input: PBMCs or T cells enriched from blood (not recorded which). This receptor was obtained from a middle-aged woman with acute COVID-19. The chain employs TRBV4-1 and TRBJ2-7; D perhaps matches TRBD1 (6 bases). The CDR3 spells CASSSLTGSYEQYF. The CDR3 nucleotides read TGCGCCAGCAGCTCTCTGACAGGTTCCTACGAGCAGTACTTC.